This T cell receptor beta chain was recovered during a study of T and B cells in COVID-19 patients. General observations from the study: In COVID-19 patients, T cell receptor beta variable and joining gene use was reportedly strongly skewed. Highly clonal in active COVID-19, TRB repertoires exceeded healthy-donor diversity and richness at recovery.

Remarks on this clonotype: Its antigen is still unknown.

TRB was amplified from approximately 250-500 ng of blood genomic DNA. Germline V gene sequence: CDR1 DFQATT, CDR2 SNEGSKA (reference sequence). The CDR3 is 13 residues long. V gave up 3 bases and J gave up 7 bases, with 15 bases separating them. Multiplex PCR with BIOMED2 TRB-A/B primer pools amplified TRB rearrangements. In TCRdb, the multiplex PCR reads were re-called with MiXCR into one record per CDR3 protein. This repertoire shows 9,000 to 13,000 distinct CDR3 sequences, approximately 31% found once; its top ten account for 15% to 20%. This chain connects TRBV20-1 to TRBJ1-2, with TRBD1 as a possible D gene (6 bases). The TCR was taken from a human donor with active COVID-19. The source material was blood. CDR3 sequence reads: CSASVRGSIGYTF. The CDR3 DNA sequence: TGCAGTGCTAGTGTCAGGGGATCGATTGGCTACACCTTC.